The T cell receptor beta chain under discussion was sequenced for a study of regulatory T cells in long-lasting Graves disease. As to time point: newly diagnosed GD, antithyroid drugs for less than 3 months. Researchers made the TCR library from RNA that was extracted from PBMCs. Trimming stripped 0 bases from V and 0 bases from J, with 12 bases between. Germline assignment: CDR1 SGHVS and CDR2 FQNEAQ. This CDR3 comprises 17 residues. This clonotype was observed many times. To make TCR beta libraries, researchers used iRepertoire HTBI primers and Arm-PCR of CDR3 regions. A single record per CDR3 protein comes from TCRdb applying MiXCR to the multiplex PCR reads. The profile shows some 490,000 distinct CDR3 sequences, about 12% of them singletons. These same records also appear under a second study, on T cells in Graves' hyperthyroidism and ophthalmopathy.

This receptor was identified in a woman in her 30s with Graves disease. The sample in question was peripheral blood mononuclear cells (PBMCs), obtained at new diagnosis, from a patient treated with antithyroid drugs. V gene TRBV7-8 combines with J gene TRBJ2-1; a possible D gene is TRBD2 (6 bases). The CDR3 DNA reads TGTGCCAGCAGCTTAGCCCGCCGGGGGAGCTCCTACAATGAGCAGTTCTTC. Translated, it gives CASSLARRGSSYNEQFF.